Sequencing of this TCR beta chain was carried out in a study of shared clonotypes between healthy human individuals. Overall study context: CD4 naive cells filled three plates per donor, CD4 memory three, CD8 naive two and CD8 memory one. General observations from the study: In the sorted subsets, rarefaction showed sequencing was incomplete despite large depth. When compared with the clonotypes that were shared by all four sorted-subset donors, the non-shared clonotypes turned out to have lower generation probabilities.

Remarks on this clone: Antigen specificity is unknown.

TCRdb's copy holds only in-frame clones and misses some; the assay was immunoSEQ multiplex PCR. The profile covers around 2.5 million clones, with approximately 94% appearing a single time and approximately 0.36% taken by the ten largest. V lost 3 bases to trimming and J lost 4 bases, with 21 bases between them. From germline, CDR1 is KGHSH and CDR2 LQKENI. The CDR3 consists of 17 residues. All donors were healthy HIV-negative adults lacking recent acute infections or vaccinations. The receptor comes from a man between 18 and 29 years old in good health. Some clones in this sample may be carry-over from other donors' samples. The sample was naive CD4+ T cells from PBMCs. Subset defined: CD45RA+ positively selected. The chain has TRBV18 and TRBJ1-1; D is perhaps TRBD1 (6 bases). The CDR3 DNA reads TGTGCCAGCTCACCCCGAAATCACAGGGCTGGGGGCACTGAAGCTTTCTTT. It codes for CASSPRNHRAGGTEAFF.